One sample yielded the 12 T cell receptor beta chains listed below, sequenced in a study of early T cells in non-severe SARS-CoV-2 infection. TCRdb re-called the 5' RACE reads with MiXCR, one entry per CDR3 protein. In the table there are roughly 65,000 distinct CDR3 sequences, roughly 11% of which are singletons. Sequencing was done on a sample of whole blood. Every receptor here comes from an adult who was a healthcare worker with PCR-confirmed SARS-CoV-2 infection or an uninfected control (not recorded which).

In this sample, this clonotype turned up many times. The rearrangement links TRBV6-2 or TRBV6-3 to TRBJ2-7, with 13 bases lining up with TRBD2. There are 19 residues in the CDR3. With 6 bases clipped from V and 6 bases from J, the junction kept 20 bases outside the gene matches. Germline lookup yields CDR1 MNHEY and CDR2 SVGEGT. Here the CDR3 DNA reads TGTGCCAGCAGCCTCCGACACGGCGGACTAGCGGGAGTTTTCGGCGAGCAGTACTTC. This translates into CASSLRHGGLAGVFGEQYF.

This clonotype was picked up many times. V gene TRBV4-3 combines with J gene TRBJ1-3, with a weak D call TRBD1 (5 bases). V was shortened by 2 bases and J by 6 bases, with 11 bases between the two germline ends. Per germline, CDR1 LGHNA and CDR2 YSLEER. The CDR3 is made up of 14 amino acids. CDR3 loop: CASSQIGAENTIYF. The CDR3 coding sequence is TGCGCCAGCAGCCAAATAGGGGCTGAAAACACCATATATTTT.

The genes are TRBV5-6 and TRBJ2-7; D is possibly TRBD1 (8 bases). This CDR3 has 17 amino acids. The V gene's germline CDR1 is SGHDT and CDR2 YYEEEE. Trimming stripped 4 bases from V and 6 bases from J, with 26 bases between. The CDR3 coding sequence is TGTGCCAGCAGCCGATCTCGGGAGGACAGGGCCTACGTCGAGCAGTACTTC. The encoded protein is CASSRSREDRAYVEQYF.

This clonotype was detected a few times. V is TRBV20-1 and J is TRBJ2-2; D remains ambiguous. Germline CDR1 and CDR2: DFQATT and SNEGSKA (reference sequence). The CDR3 is 12 residues long. V shed 5 bases and J shed 7 bases, with 11 bases lying between them. Written as DNA, the CDR3 is TGCAGTGCTTGGTCATCCGGCGGGGAGCTGTTTTTT. Translating gives CSAWSSGGELFF.

V and J are TRBV20-1 and TRBJ2-1; D remains ambiguous. From germline, CDR1 is DFQATT and CDR2 SNEGSKA (reference sequence). This CDR3 spans 15 amino acids. V was shortened by 0 bases and J by 3 bases, with 12 bases between the two germline ends. The CDR3 DNA reads TGCAGTGCTAGAGATCTCGCCCTCAACTACAATGAGCAGTTCTTC. Amino acid sequence: CSARDLALNYNEQFF.

This chain joins TRBV5-1 and TRBJ1-2, with D tentatively TRBD1 (5 bases). This CDR3 spans 16 amino acids. Germline V lookup: CDR1 SGHRS, CDR2 YFSETQ. V dropped 4 bases and J dropped 4 bases, with 20 bases sitting between them. The CDR3 nucleotides read TGCGCCAGCAGCACCGCCCAGGGTAGTGTGACCTATGGCTACACCTTC. It encodes CASSTAQGSVTYGYTF.

This clonotype was recorded many times. V is TRBV20-1 and J is TRBJ2-7; D remains unclear. V was cut by 0 bases and J by 5 bases, with 8 bases left in between. Germline CDR1 reads DFQATT; CDR2 reads SNEGSKA (reference sequence). The CDR3 length is 12 residues. In nucleotides, the CDR3 is TGCAGTGCTAGAGATCGCCTACACGAGCAGTACTTC. It codes for CSARDRLHEQYF.

Ten or more counts support this clonotype. This chain links TRBV12-3 or TRBV12-4 with TRBJ2-7; 9 bases are a match to TRBD2. This CDR3 has 15 residues. V shed 6 bases and J 6 bases; nucleotides not matched to a gene: 12. The CDR3 nucleotides are TGTGCCAGCAGCCGCGAAATAGCGGGAGTTGGCGAGCAGTACTTC. Its protein is CASSREIAGVGEQYF.

V is TRBV28 and J is TRBJ2-5, with D perhaps matching TRBD2 (6 bases). Between the trimmed V and J ends, which lost 2 bases and 7 bases, there was a span of 14 bases. Germline CDR1 MDHEN, CDR2 SYDVKM. The CDR3 length is 14 residues. This CDR3 reads CASSLIAGQGTQYF. CDR3 coding DNA: TGTGCCAGCAGTTTAATCGCGGGGCAGGGGACCCAGTACTTC. The full variable domain, with the rest looked up from reference TRBV28 and TRBJ2-5, is DVKVTQSSRYLVKRTGEKVFLECVQDMDHENMFWYRQDPGLGLRLIYFSYDVKMKEKGDIPEGYSVSREKKERFSLILESASTNQTSMYLCASSLIAGQGTQYFGPGTRLLVL.

This clonotype was counted many times. The V call is TRBV27, the J call TRBJ2-1; 7 bases align to TRBD2. CDR3 length equals 14 residues. J gave up 2 bases and V 3 bases, and 1 base lay outside the gene matches. Germline loops: CDR1 MNHEY, CDR2 SMNVEV (reference sequence). CDR3 sequence (DNA): TGTGCCAGCAGTTTGAGCGGGACCTACAATGAGCAGTTCTTC. Its translation is CASSLSGTYNEQFF.

This clonotype was detected only a few times. CDR3 protein: CASSLVRAGGPMTLSNEQFF. The CDR3 nucleotides are TGCGCCAGCAGCTTGGTGCGAGCGGGAGGGCCTATGACCCTGTCCAATGAGCAGTTCTTC. This chain joins TRBV5-1 and TRBJ2-1; the match to TRBD2 covers 10 bases. The germline V gene has CDR1 SGHRS and CDR2 YFSETQ. The junction had 18 bases not matched to a gene; V was cut back by 0 bases and J by 6 bases. There are 20 residues in the CDR3.

The chain couples TRBV5-5 to TRBJ1-2; D not resolved. V lost 0 bases, J lost 2 bases, and 14 bases lay in between. The CDR3 spans 16 residues. The germline gives CDR1 SGHKS, CDR2 YYEKEE (reference sequence). CDR3 in amino acids: CASSLAVARSNYGYTF. The CDR3 DNA reads TGTGCCAGCAGCTTGGCCGTGGCCAGGAGCAACTATGGCTACACCTTC.